The rows below give T cell receptor beta chains drawn from one sample of a study of cytomegalovirus exposure and HLA in healthy donors. The method was immunoSEQ multiplex PCR; TCRdb's version includes in-frame clones alone and lacks a portion of them. The profile covers nearly 70,000 clones, with roughly four fifths appearing a single time and 11% taken by the ten largest. The sample consisted of PBMCs. Source of these receptors: a woman aged 60-75 years in good health and CMV-seropositive. CDR3s include the opening cysteine and the closing phenylalanine or tryptophan. Fields, in order: D gene, V gene, J gene, clone size, CDR3 DNA, CDR3 protein. The D gene is left open where the match is weak. Size is omitted from some rows. Given values are once, few, many or a class for expanded clones.

-,TRBV6-1,TRBJ1-5,-,TGTGCCAGCAGTGATTCGGGGGGCGGACAGCCCCAGCATTTT,CASSDSGGGQPQHF
TRBD1,TRBV4-1,TRBJ1-2,-,TGCGCCAGCAGCCAAAGTGGAGGGGGCCCTAACTATGGCTACACCTTC,CASSQSGGGPNYGYTF
-,TRBV11-3,TRBJ2-7,-,TGTGCCAGCAGCTACTCCCACAAGGGGTACGAGCAGTACTTC,CASSYSHKGYEQYF
-,TRBV18,TRBJ2-7,-,TGTGCCAGCTCACAAGCAGGACAAACGAGCTACGAGCAGTACTTC,CASSQAGQTSYEQYF
-,TRBV9,TRBJ2-1,-,TGTGCCAGCTCTCACGGGACTGCCTACAATGAGCAGTTCTTC,CASSHGTAYNEQFF
-,TRBV18,TRBJ2-1,-,TGTGCCAGCTCACCGACAGGCTCCGAGCAGTTCTTC,CASSPTGSEQFF
TRBD1,TRBV7-9,TRBJ1-1,-,TGTGCCAGCAGACAGGGGATTAACACTGAAGCTTTCTTT,CASRQGINTEAFF
-,TRBV27,TRBJ2-7,-,TGTGCCAGCACTTTACCCGGGTCCTTATACGAGCAGTACTTC,CASTLPGSLYEQYF
TRBD1,TRBV29-1,TRBJ1-2,-,TGCAGCGTCGGGGGACAGGCCCTTTATGGCTACACCTTC,CSVGGQALYGYTF
TRBD1,TRBV19,TRBJ1-3,-,TGTGCCAGTAGTAATTACAGGGGGCTCGGAAACACCATATATTTT,CASSNYRGLGNTIYF
-,TRBV9,TRBJ1-3,-,TGTGCCAGCAGCCCAGGGGAGGGAGGTTCCTCTGGAAACACCATATATTTT,CASSPGEGGSSGNTIYF
TRBD2,TRBV12-5,TRBJ2-5,-,TGTGCTAGTGGTACGGGACTAGCGGGAGATGAGACCCAGTACTTC,CASGTGLAGDETQYF
-,TRBV15,TRBJ1-3,-,TGTGCCACCAGCAGAGATGGGGAGGGGACCATATATTTT,CATSRDGEGTIYF
TRBD1,TRBV7-3,TRBJ1-1,-,TGTGCCAGCACCAGACAGGGATGTACTGAAGCTTTCTTT,CASTRQGCTEAFF
-,TRBV5-1,TRBJ2-5,-,TGCGCCAGCAGCGGTGGACACGCACAAGAGACCCAGTACTTC,CASSGGHAQETQYF
-,TRBV28,TRBJ1-1,few,TGTGCCAGCAGTTTATCTGGGGGGACCACTGAAGCTTTCTTT,CASSLSGGTTEAFF
-,TRBV6-6,TRBJ1-4,-,TGTGCCAGCAACCTCAGGGGTGAACCGAATGAAAAACTGTTTTTT,CASNLRGEPNEKLFF
-,TRBV4-2,TRBJ2-1,once,TGTGCCAGCAGCCAGTCGGGAGGGGGCCACAATGAGCAGTTCTTC,CASSQSGGGHNEQFF
TRBD1,TRBV6-5,TRBJ1-4,-,TGTGCCAGACAGGGGGGTGAAAAACTGTTTTTT,CARQGGEKLFF
-,TRBV4-2,TRBJ2-6,-,TGTGCCAGCAGCCTCCCTTGGGGCGCCTCTGGGGCCAACGTCCTGACTTTC,CASSLPWGASGANVLTF
TRBD1,TRBV10-3,TRBJ1-1,-,TGTGCCATCAGTGAGTCTAACTCCGGGACAGGGAAGACTGAAGCTTTCTTT,CAISESNSGTGKTEAFF
TRBD1,TRBV6-6,TRBJ2-7,once,TGTGCCAGCACGGACAGGGAGTCCTACGAGCAGTACTTC,CASTDRESYEQYF
TRBD1,TRBV7-8,TRBJ1-2,-,TGTGCCAGCAACCGTGAGCCGGGACAGTCCTATGGCTACACCTTC,CASNREPGQSYGYTF
TRBD1,TRBV30,TRBJ1-1,-,TGTGCCTGGATGGGGACAGTCACTGAAGCTTTCTTT,CAWMGTVTEAFF
-,TRBV19,TRBJ2-1,-,TGTGCCAGTAGTTATGGGAGGACCCTCACCTACAATGAGCAGTTCTTC,CASSYGRTLTYNEQFF
-,TRBV6-5,TRBJ1-1,-,TGTGCCAGCAGTTACGGGGTAGCGGAGACTGAAGCTTTCTTT,CASSYGVAETEAFF
TRBD2,TRBV30,TRBJ2-1,-,TGTGCCTGGAGTTCGAAAGGACTAGCGGGAATTGAGCAGTTCTTC,CAWSSKGLAGIEQFF
-,TRBV7-9,TRBJ1-5,-,TGTGCCAGCAGCCTAGGGGGGCGCGGGAGCAATCAGCCCCAGCATTTT,CASSLGGRGSNQPQHF
TRBD2,TRBV27,TRBJ2-5,-,TGTGCCAGCAGTATGAGGGAGGGCCGGCTTGAGACCCAGTACTTC,CASSMREGRLETQYF
-,TRBV7-6,TRBJ2-5,-,TGTGCCAGCAGCTCCCCCTATAAACAGGGCCAGGGGACCCAGTACTTC,CASSSPYKQGQGTQYF
-,TRBV5-1,TRBJ2-4,few,TGCGCCAGCAGCTTGTTTCGGGGGGCCGTTAAAAACATTCAGTACTTC,CASSLFRGAVKNIQYF
-,TRBV2,TRBJ1-5,few,TGTGCCAGCACGCCTACAGGGCGCGGCAATCAGCCCCAGCATTTT,CASTPTGRGNQPQHF
-,TRBV4-1,TRBJ2-7,-,TGCGCCAGCAGCCAAGCGCAGGGGAAATACGAGCAGTACTTC,CASSQAQGKYEQYF
-,TRBV5-1,TRBJ1-3,-,TGCGCCAGCAGCTTGGCCGAATCGGGTAGGGGTGGAAACACCATATATTTT,CASSLAESGRGGNTIYF
-,TRBV5-1,TRBJ1-1,-,TGCGCCAGCAGCTTGGCCGGGACACAGAACACTGAAGCTTTCTTT,CASSLAGTQNTEAFF
TRBD2,TRBV14,TRBJ2-1,-,TGTGCCAGCACCCACGGTACTAGCGGGAGGTTTAATGAGCAGTTCTTC,CASTHGTSGRFNEQFF
-,TRBV19,TRBJ1-5,-,TGTGCCAGTACCCCTTATGAGAATCAGCCCCAGCATTTT,CASTPYENQPQHF
TRBD2,TRBV5-1,TRBJ2-5,-,TGCGCCAGCAGTGCGGGGGGCATACGGGAGACCCAGTACTTC,CASSAGGIRETQYF
-,TRBV6-1,TRBJ1-2,-,TGTGCCAGCAGTGACCAAACTTCAGGGAGGTCGAGCTATGGCTACACCTTC,CASSDQTSGRSSYGYTF
-,TRBV6-5,TRBJ1-3,few,TGTGCCAGCAGTTCCGGGGGTTCTGGAAACACCATATATTTT,CASSSGGSGNTIYF
TRBD1,TRBV29-1,TRBJ1-2,-,TGCAGCGGCTGGACAGGGGGCGCGAGAGGCTACACCTTC,CSGWTGGARGYTF
-,TRBV5-1,TRBJ2-1,-,TGCGCCAGCAGCTTGGTAGGCCTTAGCGAGGGATACAATGAGCAGTTCTTC,CASSLVGLSEGYNEQFF
TRBD1,TRBV2,TRBJ1-1,-,TGTGCCAGCAACCAGGGGGCGAACACTGAAGCTTTCTTT,CASNQGANTEAFF
-,TRBV5-6,TRBJ1-2,-,TGTGCCAGCAGCCCCTGGCTTAGGGACTTCTCCGGCTACACCTTC,CASSPWLRDFSGYTF
-,TRBV2,TRBJ2-1,-,TGTGCCAGCAGTGAAGGCACAGCAGAGTTCTTC,CASSEGTAEFF
-,TRBV5-4,TRBJ2-5,-,TGTGCCAGCAGCTTGGTAGGCGGACTAGAGACCCAGTACTTC,CASSLVGGLETQYF
TRBD2,TRBV2,TRBJ2-2,-,TGTGCCAGTAGAAACGTAGCGGGGGGGAACACCGGGGAGCTGTTTTTT,CASRNVAGGNTGELFF
-,TRBV9,TRBJ2-6,-,TGTGCCAGCAGCGCAAGGACTTCCAAGGCCAACGTCCTGACTTTC,CASSARTSKANVLTF
TRBD1,TRBV11-2,TRBJ1-1,-,TGTGCCAGCAGCACCCGGACAGGGAATGAAGCTTTCTTT,CASSTRTGNEAFF
TRBD1,TRBV6-6,TRBJ1-5,few,TGTGCCAGCACCACGGGACAGGGCCATCAGCCCCAGCATTTT,CASTTGQGHQPQHF
TRBD1,TRBV2,TRBJ1-2,once,TGTGCCAGCAGTTCGACAGGGGCCCGTGGCTACACCTTC,CASSSTGARGYTF
TRBD1,TRBV5-1,TRBJ1-1,once,TGCGCCAGCAGCTCCCCATTGACAGGGGGAGGGAGAACTGAAGCTTTCTTT,CASSSPLTGGGRTEAFF
TRBD2,TRBV27,TRBJ2-5,-,TGTGCCAGCACCCAGTATGGACTAGCGGGGGGGAGAGAGACCCAGTACTTC,CASTQYGLAGGRETQYF
TRBD2,TRBV7-3,TRBJ2-5,-,TGTGCCAGCACCAACCCGAGGACTAGCGGGGAGACCCAGTACTTC,CASTNPRTSGETQYF